Shown below are 2 T cell receptor beta chains from a single sample sequenced in a study of CD8+ T cells in alopecia areata. cDNA prepared by RNA extraction and subsequent reverse transcription served as the template for sequencing. Data came from immunoSEQ multiplex PCR; TCRdb stores just in-frame clones and leaves some out. The sample records 150,000 to 200,000 clones, about 63% being singletons. The specimen comprised CD4+ T cells sorted from blood, sampled at week 0. These receptors were obtained from a human donor with alopecia areata.

J is TRBJ1-3 and V is TRBV4-1, with D uncertain. Trimming pared 0 bases from V and 3 bases from J, leaving 9 bases between. Per germline, CDR1 MGHRA and CDR2 YSYEKL. The CDR3 has 15 amino acids. The CDR3 protein is CASSQEPGIGNTIYF. In DNA, the CDR3 is TGCGCCAGCAGCCAAGAACCAGGCATTGGAAACACCATATATTTT.

This clone was detected only a few times. This rearrangement joins TRBV2 to TRBJ1-2; 11 bases align to TRBD1. The germline CDR1 and CDR2 sequences are SNHLY and FYNNEI. CDR3 length: 15 residues. V trimming: 0 bases; J trimming: 8 bases; junction bases outside the gene matches: 5. CDR3 sequence: CASSEARTGGGGYTF. As DNA, the CDR3 is TGTGCCAGCAGTGAAGCAAGGACAGGGGGCGGAGGCTACACCTTC.